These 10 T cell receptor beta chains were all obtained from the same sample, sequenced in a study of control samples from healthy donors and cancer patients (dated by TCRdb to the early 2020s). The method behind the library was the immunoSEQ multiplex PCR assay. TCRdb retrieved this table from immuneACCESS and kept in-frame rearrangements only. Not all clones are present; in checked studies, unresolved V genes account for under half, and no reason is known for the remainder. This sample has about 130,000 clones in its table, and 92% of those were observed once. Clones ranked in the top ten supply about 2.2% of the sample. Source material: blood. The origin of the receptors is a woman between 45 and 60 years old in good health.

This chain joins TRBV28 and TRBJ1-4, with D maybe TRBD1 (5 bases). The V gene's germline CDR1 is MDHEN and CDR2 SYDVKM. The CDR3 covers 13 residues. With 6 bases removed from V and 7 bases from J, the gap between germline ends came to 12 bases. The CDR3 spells CASRGGKGEKLFF. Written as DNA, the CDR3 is TGTGCCAGCAGGGGGGGGAAAGGTGAAAAACTGTTTTTT.

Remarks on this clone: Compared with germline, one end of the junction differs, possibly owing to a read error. The CDR3 loop is CASSLGEGAYEQYF. The CDR3 nucleotides are TGTGCTAGCAGCTTAGGCGAGGGGGCCTACGAGCAGTACTTC. The chain uses TRBV7-7 and TRBJ2-7, with D maybe TRBD1 (6 bases). CDR3 size: 14 residues. Germline V gene data show CDR1 as SSHAT and CDR2 as FNYEAQ (reference sequence).

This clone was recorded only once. The CDR3 spells CASSIGRAYGYTF. CDR3 nucleotide sequence: TGTGCCAGTAGTATTGGCAGGGCTTATGGCTACACCTTC. The V and J genes are TRBV19 and TRBJ1-2; weak D call: TRBD1 (5 bases). Trimming shortened V by 3 bases and J by 5 bases, and 10 bases separated the two germline ends. CDR1 is LNHDA and CDR2 is SQIVND in the germline V gene (reference sequence). CDR3 length: 13 residues.

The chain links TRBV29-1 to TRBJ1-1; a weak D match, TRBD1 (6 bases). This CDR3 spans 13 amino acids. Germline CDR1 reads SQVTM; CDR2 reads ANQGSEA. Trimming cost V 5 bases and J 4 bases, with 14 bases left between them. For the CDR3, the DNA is TGCAGCGTTACCGGGGGCCGGGCCACTGAAGCTTTCTTT. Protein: CSVTGGRATEAFF.

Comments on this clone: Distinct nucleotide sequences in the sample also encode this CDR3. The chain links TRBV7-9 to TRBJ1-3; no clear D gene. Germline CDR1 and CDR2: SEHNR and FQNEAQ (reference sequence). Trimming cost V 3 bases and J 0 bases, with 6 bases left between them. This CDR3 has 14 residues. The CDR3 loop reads CASSLGDSGNTIYF. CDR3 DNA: TGTGCCAGCAGCTTGGGAGACTCTGGAAACACCATATATTTT.

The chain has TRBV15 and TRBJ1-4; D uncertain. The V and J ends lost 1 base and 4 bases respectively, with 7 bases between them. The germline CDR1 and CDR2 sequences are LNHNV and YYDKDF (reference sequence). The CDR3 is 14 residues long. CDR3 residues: CATSRVGYNEKLFF. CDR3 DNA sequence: TGTGCCACCAGCAGAGTGGGTTATAATGAAAAACTGTTTTTT. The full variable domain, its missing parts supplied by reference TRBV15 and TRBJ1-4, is DAMVIQNPRYQVTQFGKPVTLSCSQTLNHNVMYWYQQKSSQAPKLLFHYYDKDFNNEADTPDNFQSRRPNTSFCFLDIRSPGLGDTAMYLCATSRVGYNEKLFFGSGTQLSVL.

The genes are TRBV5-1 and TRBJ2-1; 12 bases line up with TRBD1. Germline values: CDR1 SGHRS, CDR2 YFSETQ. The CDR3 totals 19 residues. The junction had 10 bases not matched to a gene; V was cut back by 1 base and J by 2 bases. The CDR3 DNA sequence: TGCGCCAGCAGCTTGAGTTGGGGACAGGGGGCAAGGACCTACAATGAGCAGTTCTTC. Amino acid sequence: CASSLSWGQGARTYNEQFF.

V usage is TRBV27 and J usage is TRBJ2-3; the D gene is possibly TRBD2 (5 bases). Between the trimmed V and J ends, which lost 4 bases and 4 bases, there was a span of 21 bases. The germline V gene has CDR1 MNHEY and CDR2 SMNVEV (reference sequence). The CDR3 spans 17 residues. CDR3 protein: CASSYVFGGSAADTQYF. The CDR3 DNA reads TGTGCCAGCAGTTATGTCTTTGGTGGGAGTGCGGCAGATACGCAGTATTTT.

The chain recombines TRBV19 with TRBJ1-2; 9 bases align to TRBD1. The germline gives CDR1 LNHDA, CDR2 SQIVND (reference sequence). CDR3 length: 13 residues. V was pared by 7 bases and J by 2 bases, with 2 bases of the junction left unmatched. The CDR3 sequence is CASTGQGNYGYTF. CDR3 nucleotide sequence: TGTGCCAGTACCGGACAGGGGAACTATGGCTACACCTTC.

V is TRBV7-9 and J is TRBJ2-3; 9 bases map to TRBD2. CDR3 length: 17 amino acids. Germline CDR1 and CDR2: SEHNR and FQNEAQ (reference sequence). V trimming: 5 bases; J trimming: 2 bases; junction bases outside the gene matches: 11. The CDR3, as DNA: TGTGCCAGCAGCACCCTATCGCTAGCGGGAAACACAGATACGCAGTATTTT. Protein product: CASSTLSLAGNTDTQYF.